This T cell receptor (beta chain) was found in a study of blood T cell repertoires in COVID-19. Authors' methods: The authors estimated nucleated cell counts from reference gene primer amplification. TCRdb's table, derived via immunoSEQ multiplex PCR, lists solely in-frame clones and lacks some. V and J calls and clone size are those listed in that table; D and trimming were worked out from the DNA. The sample includes 70,000 to 80,000 clones, about 90% seen only once; the top ten take over 15%. The sequenced sample consisted of peripheral blood. The TCR comes from an elderly man in a cohort sampled during active COVID-19.

CDR3 loop: CASSEALRGARNSPLHF. The DNA of the CDR3 is TGTGCCAGCAGTGAAGCACTACGGGGGGCGCGAAATTCACCCCTCCACTTT. The chain uses TRBV6-1 and TRBJ1-6; TRBD1 is a possible D gene (6 bases). Trimming took off 0 bases at V and 7 bases at J, with 16 bases between the two ends. Germline lookup yields CDR1 MNHNS and CDR2 SASEGT. The CDR3 totals 17 residues.